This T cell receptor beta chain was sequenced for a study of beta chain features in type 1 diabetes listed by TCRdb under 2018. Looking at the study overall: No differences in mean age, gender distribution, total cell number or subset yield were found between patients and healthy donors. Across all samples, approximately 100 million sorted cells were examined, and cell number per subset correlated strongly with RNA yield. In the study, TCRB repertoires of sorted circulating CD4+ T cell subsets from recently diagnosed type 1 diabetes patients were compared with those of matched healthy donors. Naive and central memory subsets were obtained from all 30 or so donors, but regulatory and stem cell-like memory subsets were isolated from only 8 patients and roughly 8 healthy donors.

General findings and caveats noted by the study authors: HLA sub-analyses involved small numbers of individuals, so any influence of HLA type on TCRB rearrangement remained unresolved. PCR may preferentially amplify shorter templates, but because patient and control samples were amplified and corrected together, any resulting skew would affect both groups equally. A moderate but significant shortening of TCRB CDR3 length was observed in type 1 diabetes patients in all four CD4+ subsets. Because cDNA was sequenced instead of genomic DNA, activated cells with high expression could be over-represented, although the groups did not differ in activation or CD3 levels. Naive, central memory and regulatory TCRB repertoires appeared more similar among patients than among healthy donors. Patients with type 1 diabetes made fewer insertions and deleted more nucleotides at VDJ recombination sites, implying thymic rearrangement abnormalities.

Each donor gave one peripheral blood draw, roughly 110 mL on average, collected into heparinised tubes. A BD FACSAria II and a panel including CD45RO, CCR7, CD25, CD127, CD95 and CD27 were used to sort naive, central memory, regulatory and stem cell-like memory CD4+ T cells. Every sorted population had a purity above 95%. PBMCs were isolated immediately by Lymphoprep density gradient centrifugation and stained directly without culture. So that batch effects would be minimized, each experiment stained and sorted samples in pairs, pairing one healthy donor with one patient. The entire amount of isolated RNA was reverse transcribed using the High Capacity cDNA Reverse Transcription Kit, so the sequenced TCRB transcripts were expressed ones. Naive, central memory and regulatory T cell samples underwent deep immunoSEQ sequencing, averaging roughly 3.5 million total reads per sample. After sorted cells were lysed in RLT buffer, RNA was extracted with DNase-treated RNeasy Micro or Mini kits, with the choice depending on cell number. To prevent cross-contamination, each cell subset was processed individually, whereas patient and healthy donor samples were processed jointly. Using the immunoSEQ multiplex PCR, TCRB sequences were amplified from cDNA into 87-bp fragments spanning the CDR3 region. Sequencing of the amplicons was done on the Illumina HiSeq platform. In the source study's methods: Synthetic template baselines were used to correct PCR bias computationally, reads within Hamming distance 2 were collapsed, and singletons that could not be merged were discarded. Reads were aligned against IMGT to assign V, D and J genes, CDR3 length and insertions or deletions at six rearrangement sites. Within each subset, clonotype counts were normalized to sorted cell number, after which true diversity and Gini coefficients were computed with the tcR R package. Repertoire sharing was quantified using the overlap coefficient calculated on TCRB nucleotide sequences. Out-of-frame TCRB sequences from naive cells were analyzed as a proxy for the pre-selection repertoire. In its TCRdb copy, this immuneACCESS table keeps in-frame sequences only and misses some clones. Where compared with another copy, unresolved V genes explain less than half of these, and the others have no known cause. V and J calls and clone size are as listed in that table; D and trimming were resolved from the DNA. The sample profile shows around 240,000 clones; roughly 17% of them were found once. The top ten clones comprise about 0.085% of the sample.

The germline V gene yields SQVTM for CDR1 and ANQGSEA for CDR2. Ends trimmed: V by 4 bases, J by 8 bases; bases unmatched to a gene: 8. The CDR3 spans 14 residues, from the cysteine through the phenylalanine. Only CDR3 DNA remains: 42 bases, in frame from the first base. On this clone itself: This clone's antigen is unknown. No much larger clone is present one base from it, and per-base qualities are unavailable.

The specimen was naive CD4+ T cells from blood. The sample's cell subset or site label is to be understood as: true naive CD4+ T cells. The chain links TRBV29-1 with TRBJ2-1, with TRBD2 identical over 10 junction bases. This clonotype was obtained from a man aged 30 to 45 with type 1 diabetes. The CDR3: CSVAFGLAGDEQFF. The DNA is TGCAGCGTTGCCTTCGGGCTAGCGGGAGATGAGCAGTTCTTC.